This TCR beta chain comes out of a study of vaccination and CD4 T cells after COVID-19. About the research overall: Three convalescent patients were sampled post-vaccination (at day 14 and at days 161 to 241).

Sequenced with the Oncomine TCR Beta short-read assay was DNA taken from cultured CD4+ T cells. TCRdb recomputed calls from the PCR reads with MiXCR, one row per CDR3 protein. The sample records around 16,000 distinct CDR3 sequences, just under 55% being singletons. Specified time point: late sampling 161 to 241 days after vaccination in a few convalescent patients. Treatment described: approximately nine-day PBMC culture with coronavirus spike peptide pools or control peptides (ViraFEST assay). On this clonotype: Its specificity is unknown.

V was pared by 4 bases and J by 5 bases, with 4 bases of the junction left unmatched. This CDR3 contains 14 residues. From germline, CDR1 is MNHNS and CDR2 SASEGT. The chain is built from TRBV6-1 and TRBJ1-1; 10 bases fit TRBD1. Sequencing was performed on CD4+ T cells from blood, cultured in vitro, taken about 7 months after SARS-CoV-2 vaccination. The receptor was derived from a human donor who had recovered from COVID-19. The CDR3 here is CASSGRTGGTEAFF. The CDR3 nucleotides are TGTGCCAGCAGTGGGCGGACAGGGGGGACTGAAGCTTTCTTT.